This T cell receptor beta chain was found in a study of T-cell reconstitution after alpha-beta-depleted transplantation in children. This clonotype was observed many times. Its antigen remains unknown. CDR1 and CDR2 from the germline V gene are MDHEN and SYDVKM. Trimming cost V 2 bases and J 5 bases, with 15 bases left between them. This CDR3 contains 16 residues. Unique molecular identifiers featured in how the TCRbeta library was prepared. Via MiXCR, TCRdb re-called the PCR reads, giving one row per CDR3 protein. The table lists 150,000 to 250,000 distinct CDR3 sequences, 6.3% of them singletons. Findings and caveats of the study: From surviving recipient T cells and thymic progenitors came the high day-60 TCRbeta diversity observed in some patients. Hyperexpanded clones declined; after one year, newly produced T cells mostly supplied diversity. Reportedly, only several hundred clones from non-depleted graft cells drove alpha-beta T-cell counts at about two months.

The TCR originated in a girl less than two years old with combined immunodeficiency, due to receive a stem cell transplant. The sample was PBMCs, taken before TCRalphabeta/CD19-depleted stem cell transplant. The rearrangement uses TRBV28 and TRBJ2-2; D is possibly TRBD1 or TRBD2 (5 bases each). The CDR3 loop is CASSLGTARYTGELFF. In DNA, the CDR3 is TGTGCCAGCAGTTTAGGGACCGCCCGGTATACCGGGGAGCTGTTTTTT. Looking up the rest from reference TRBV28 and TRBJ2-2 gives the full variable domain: DVKVTQSSRYLVKRTGEKVFLECVQDMDHENMFWYRQDPGLGLRLIYFSYDVKMKEKGDIPEGYSVSREKKERFSLILESASTNQTSMYLCASSLGTARYTGELFFGEGSRLTVL.